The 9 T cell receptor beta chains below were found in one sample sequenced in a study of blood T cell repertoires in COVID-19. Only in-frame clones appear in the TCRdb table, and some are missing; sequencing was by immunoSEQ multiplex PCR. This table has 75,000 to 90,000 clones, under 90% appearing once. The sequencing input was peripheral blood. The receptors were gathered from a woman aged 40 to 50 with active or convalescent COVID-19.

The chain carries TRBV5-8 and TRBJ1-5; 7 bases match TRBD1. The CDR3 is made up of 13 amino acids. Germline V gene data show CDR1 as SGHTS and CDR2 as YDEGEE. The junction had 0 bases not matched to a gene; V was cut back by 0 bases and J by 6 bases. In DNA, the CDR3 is TGTGCCAGCAGCTTGGCAGGGGGTCAGCCCCAGCATTTT. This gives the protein CASSLAGGQPQHF. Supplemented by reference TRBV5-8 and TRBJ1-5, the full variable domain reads EAGVTQSPTHLIKTRGQQATLRCSPISGHTSVYWYQQALGLGLQFLLWYDEGEERNRGNFPPRFSGRQFPNYSSELNVNALELEDSALYLCASSLAGGQPQHFGDGTRLSIL.

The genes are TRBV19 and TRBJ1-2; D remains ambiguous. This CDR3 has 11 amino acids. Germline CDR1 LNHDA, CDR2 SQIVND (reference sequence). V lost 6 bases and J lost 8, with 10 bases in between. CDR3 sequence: CASSLFEGYTF. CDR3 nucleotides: TGTGCCAGTAGCCTGTTCGAGGGCTACACCTTC. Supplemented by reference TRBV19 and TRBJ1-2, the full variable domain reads DGGITQSPKYLFRKEGQNVTLSCEQNLNHDAMYWYRQDPGQGLRLIYYSQIVNDFQKGDIAEGYSVSREKKESFPLTVTSAQKNPTAFYLCASSLFEGYTFGSGTRLTVV.

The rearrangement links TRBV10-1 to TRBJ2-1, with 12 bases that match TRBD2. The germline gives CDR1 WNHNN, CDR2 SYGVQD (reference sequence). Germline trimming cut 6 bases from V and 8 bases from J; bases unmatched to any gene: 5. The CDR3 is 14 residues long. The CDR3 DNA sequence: TGCGCCAGCAGCGGACTAGCGGGATCCCATGAGCAGTTCTTC. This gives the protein CASSGLAGSHEQFF.

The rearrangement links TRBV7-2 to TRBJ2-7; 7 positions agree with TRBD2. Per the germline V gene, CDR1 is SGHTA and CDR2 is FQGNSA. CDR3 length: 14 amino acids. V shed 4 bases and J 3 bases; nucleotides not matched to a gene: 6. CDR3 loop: CASSSFSGVYEQYF. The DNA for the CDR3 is TGTGCCAGCAGCTCTTTCAGCGGGGTCTACGAGCAGTACTTC.

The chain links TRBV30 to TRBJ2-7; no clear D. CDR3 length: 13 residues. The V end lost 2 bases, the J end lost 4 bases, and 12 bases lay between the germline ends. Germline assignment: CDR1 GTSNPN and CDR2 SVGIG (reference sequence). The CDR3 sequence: CAWSSGEGYEQYF. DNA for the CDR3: TGTGCCTGGAGTTCCGGAGAAGGATACGAGCAGTACTTC.

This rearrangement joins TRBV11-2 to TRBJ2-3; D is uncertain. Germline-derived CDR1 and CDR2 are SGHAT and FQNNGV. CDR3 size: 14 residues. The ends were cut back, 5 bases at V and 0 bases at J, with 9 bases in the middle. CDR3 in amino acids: CASSPTQSTDTQYF. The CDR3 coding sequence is TGTGCCAGCAGCCCCACACAGAGCACAGATACGCAGTATTTT.

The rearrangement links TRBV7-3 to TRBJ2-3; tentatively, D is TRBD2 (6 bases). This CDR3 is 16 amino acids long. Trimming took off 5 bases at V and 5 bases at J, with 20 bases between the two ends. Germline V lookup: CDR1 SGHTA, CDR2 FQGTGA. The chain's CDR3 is CASSRDGTRALDTQYF. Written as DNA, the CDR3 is TGTGCCAGCAGCCGGGATGGGACTCGAGCTTTAGATACGCAGTATTTT. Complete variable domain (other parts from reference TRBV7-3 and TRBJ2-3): GAGVSQTPSNKVTEKGKYVELRCDPISGHTALYWYRQSLGQGPEFLIYFQGTGAADDSGLPNDRFFAVRPEGSVSTLKIQRTERGDSAVYLCASSRDGTRALDTQYFGPGTRLTVL.

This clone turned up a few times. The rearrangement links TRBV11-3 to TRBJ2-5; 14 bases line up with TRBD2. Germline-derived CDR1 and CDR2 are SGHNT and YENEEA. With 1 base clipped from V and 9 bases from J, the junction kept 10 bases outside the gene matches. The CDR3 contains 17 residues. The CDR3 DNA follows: TGTGCCAGCAGCTTAGGACTAGCGGGAGGGTCATCGGAGGCCCAGTACTTC. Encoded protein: CASSLGLAGGSSEAQYF.

The CDR3 loop is CASSYSGQKQETQYF. CDR3 nucleotide sequence: TGTGCCAGCAGTTACTCAGGACAGAAACAAGAGACCCAGTACTTC. The chain uses TRBV6-5 and TRBJ2-5; weak D call: TRBD1 (6 bases). Germline lookup yields CDR1 MNHEY and CDR2 SVGAGI. This CDR3 region has 15 residues. V dropped 0 bases and J dropped 2 bases, with 10 bases sitting between them.